One and the same sample provided the 4 T cell receptor beta chains below, sequenced in a study of T-cell memory formation after mild COVID-19. A single record per CDR3 protein comes from TCRdb applying MiXCR to the 5' RACE reads. The sample lists some 410,000 distinct CDR3 sequences; less than 25% were seen once. The source material was PBMCs or a T cell subset sorted from them (not recorded which). Every receptor here comes from an adult woman who had mild COVID-19 (a few samples of this study predate the infection). Cell type and time point are not known.

The chain uses TRBV5-1 and TRBJ2-3, with TRBD1 identical over 9 bases. The V gene end was trimmed by 7 bases and the J gene end by 3 bases; junction bases not matched to a gene: 3. The germline V gene encodes CDR1 SGHRS and CDR2 YFSETQ. This CDR3 is 13 amino acids long. The CDR3 DNA sequence: TGCGCCAGCGGGACAGGGTCTACAGATACGCAGTATTTT. This codes for CASGTGSTDTQYF.

The chain links TRBV5-1 to TRBJ2-3, with 7 bases that match TRBD2. With V trimmed by 2 bases and J by 0 bases, 15 bases remained unmatched. The CDR3 sequence is 19 residues long. The germline CDR1 and CDR2 sequences are SGHRS and YFSETQ. CDR3 region: CASSLSFRGVAESTDTQYF. CDR3 in DNA: TGCGCCAGCAGCTTATCTTTTCGGGGGGTAGCCGAAAGCACAGATACGCAGTATTTT.

This clonotype showed up just a few times. V is TRBV10-2 and J is TRBJ2-1; 9 bases are a match to TRBD2. There are 15 residues in the CDR3. The V gene's germline CDR1 is WSHSY and CDR2 SAAADI. V lost 7 bases to trimming and J lost 7 bases; unmatched junction nucleotides: 11. This CDR3 is CASTPSAGGPNEQFF. The DNA for the CDR3 is TGCGCCAGCACCCCGAGTGCGGGGGGGCCTAATGAGCAGTTCTTC.

This clonotype showed up just a few times. The chain couples TRBV5-1 to TRBJ1-1, with a weak D call TRBD1 (6 bases). V lost 0 bases to trimming and J lost 4 bases, with 13 bases between them. Germline CDR1 and CDR2: SGHRS and YFSETQ. The length of the CDR3 is 15 residues. In DNA form, the CDR3 reads TGCGCCAGCAGCTTGGCCGGCAGGGGTTTCACTGAAGCTTTCTTT. This translates into CASSLAGRGFTEAFF.